This TCR beta chain was sequenced for a study of primary melanoma T cells and metastatic recurrence. This CDR3 has 14 amino acids. V gave up 6 bases and J gave up 10 bases, with 16 bases separating them. In germline, CDR1 is MNHGY, CDR2 SAAAGT. The repertoire was sequenced with immunoSEQ multiplex PCR; TCRdb's copy has only in-frame clones and lacks some. The sample contains about 1,000 clones, less than 90% of which appear only once. The chain links TRBV6-8 to TRBJ1-6; D call uncertain. The sequenced material came from melanoma tumor tissue. The receptor's source is a human donor with melanoma. CDR3 in amino acids: CASRQTNRESPLHF. The CDR3 nucleotides are TGTGCCAGCAGGCAGACGAACCGGGAATCACCCCTCCACTTT.